The 29 T cell receptor beta chains below were found in one sample sequenced in a study of blood T cell dynamics during melanoma immunotherapy. Generated by immunoSEQ multiplex PCR, the TCRdb table keeps only in-frame clones and is missing some. The data contain 9,000 to 13,000 clones, about 88% of them singletons. Time point noted: pre-treatment baseline. The source material was blood, sampled from a patient treated with checkpoint blockade. Receptors were obtained from a human donor with melanoma.

The chain is built from TRBV10-3 and TRBJ2-7; D may be TRBD2 (6 bases). V gave up 10 bases and J gave up 2 bases, with 15 bases separating them. Germline assignment: CDR1 ENHRY and CDR2 SYGVKD. This CDR3 has 13 residues. CDR3 nucleotide sequence: TGTGCCAACTCCCCGGGGGTGGCCTACGAGCAGTACTTC. Amino acids: CANSPGVAYEQYF.

The CDR3 reads CASTQGGGVHEQYF. For the CDR3, the DNA is TGTGCCAGCACTCAGGGGGGGGGAGTCCACGAGCAGTACTTC. The genes are TRBV2 and TRBJ2-7; the D gene could be TRBD1 or TRBD2 (7 bases each). CDR3 length equals 14 residues. The germline gives CDR1 SNHLY, CDR2 FYNNEI. Deletions cut 7 bases from V and 5 bases from J, with 18 bases between.

The chain is built from TRBV5-1 and TRBJ2-5, with no clear D. CDR1 SGHRS and CDR2 YFSETQ come from the germline V gene. This CDR3 comprises 14 residues. Trimming removed 0 bases at V and 3 bases at J, with 9 bases between. CDR3 nucleotides: TGCGCCAGCAGCTTGGGACCAATAGAAGAGACCCAGTACTTC. Its translation is CASSLGPIEETQYF. The complete variable domain, with remaining parts taken from reference TRBV5-1 and TRBJ2-5, reads KAGVTQTPRYLIKTRGQQVTLSCSPISGHRSVSWYQQTPGQGLQFLFEYFSETQRNKGNFPGRFSGRQFSNSRSEMNVSTLELGDSALYLCASSLGPIEETQYFGPGTRLLVL.

In nucleotides, the CDR3 is TGTGCCAGCAGCGAACCGGGACAGGGGGCAATCTCTGGAAACACCATATATTTT. Amino acids: CASSEPGQGAISGNTIYF. The V call is TRBV21-1, the J call TRBJ1-3; the table's D call of TRBD1 was not tested on the DNA. TRBV21-1 is a pseudogene segment. This CDR3 is built from 18 residues.

The chain joins TRBV7-2 to TRBJ2-3, with D perhaps TRBD1 (6 bases). CDR3 size: 15 residues. Per the germline V gene, CDR1 is SGHTA and CDR2 is FQGNSA. V lost 4 bases and J lost 0, with 11 bases in between. As DNA, the CDR3 is TGTGCCAGCAGCTCCGGGACATATAGCACAGATACGCAGTATTTT. This codes for CASSSGTYSTDTQYF.

This chain joins TRBV6-5 and TRBJ2-1, with TRBD2 identical over 11 bases. The germline CDR1 and CDR2 sequences are MNHEY and SVGAGI. The CDR3 runs to 15 residues. With V trimmed by 5 bases and J by 8 bases, 8 bases remained unmatched. As DNA, the CDR3 is TGTGCCAGCAGTCCCCCTAGCGGGAGGTTACATGAGCAGTTCTTC. Translating gives CASSPPSGRLHEQFF.

The chain links TRBV9 to TRBJ2-3; D uncertain. The germline V and J ends were trimmed by 0 bases and 2 bases, with 7 bases remaining between them. The CDR3 runs 14 residues. Germline CDR1 reads SGDLS; CDR2 reads YYNGEE. Here the CDR3 reads CASSVAISTDTQYF. CDR3 DNA sequence: TGTGCCAGCAGCGTAGCTATTTCCACAGATACGCAGTATTTT. The entire variable domain, with the rest obtained from reference TRBV9 and TRBJ2-3, is as follows: DSGVTQTPKHLITATGQRVTLRCSPRSGDLSVYWYQQSLDQGLQFLIQYYNGEERAKGNILERFSAQQFPDLHSELNLSSLELGDSALYFCASSVAISTDTQYFGPGTRLTVL.

The count of this clone is one. This chain links TRBV7-2 with TRBJ2-5, with a tentative D call TRBD2 (6 bases). The CDR3 spans 15 residues. V lost 5 bases to trimming and J lost 1 base, with 14 bases between them. CDR1 is SGHTA and CDR2 is FQGNSA in the germline V gene. This CDR3 is CASSGQAGPQETQYF. The CDR3 DNA reads TGTGCCAGCAGCGGTCAAGCGGGCCCCCAAGAGACCCAGTACTTC.

The chain links TRBV7-3 to TRBJ2-2; 10 bases agree with TRBD2. Trimming removed 3 bases from V and 5 bases from J; junction bases left unmatched: 0. The CDR3 has 14 residues. The germline V gene has CDR1 SGHTA and CDR2 FQGTGA. The CDR3 reads CASSLGLATGELFF. The CDR3 nucleotides read TGTGCCAGCAGCTTGGGACTAGCGACCGGGGAGCTGTTTTTT.

This chain connects TRBV7-3 to TRBJ2-3; TRBD2 aligns across 7 bases. Germline V gives CDR1 SGHTA, CDR2 FQGTGA. The CDR3 extends over 15 amino acids. With 3 bases clipped from V and 4 bases from J, the junction kept 7 bases outside the gene matches. In DNA, the CDR3 is TGTGCCAGCAGCTTCGGAGCGGGATCGGCAGATACGCAGTATTTT. As protein: CASSFGAGSADTQYF.

V usage is TRBV7-9 and J usage is TRBJ2-7; 7 bases agree with TRBD1. The CDR3 sequence is 13 residues long. The J segment lost 5 bases and the V segment lost 1 base, leaving 2 bases of the junction unmatched. The germline V gene encodes CDR1 SEHNR and CDR2 FQNEAQ (reference sequence). CDR3 sequence reads: CASSLGQGNEQYF. The DNA of the CDR3 is TGTGCCAGCAGCTTAGGACAGGGAAACGAGCAGTACTTC.

The chain recombines TRBV9 with TRBJ1-6; 8 bases fit TRBD1. CDR3 length: 15 amino acids. Germline V gene lookup returns CDR1 SGDLS and CDR2 YYNGEE. Germline trimming cut 0 bases from V and 9 bases from J; bases unmatched to any gene: 5. The CDR3 nucleotides are TGTGCCAGCAGCGTAGATGGGGGGACAGGTTCACCCCTCCACTTT. This gives the protein CASSVDGGTGSPLHF.

The chain combines TRBV19 with TRBJ1-4; 7 nucleotides match TRBD1. J gave up 9 bases and V 7 bases, and 20 bases lay outside the gene matches. CDR1 and CDR2 (germline): LNHDA, SQIVND (reference sequence). The CDR3 has 17 residues. In DNA, the CDR3 is TGTGCCAGTATGGCCGGGGGGCCCTGGGACAGTCCCCAAAAACTGTTTTTT. Protein product: CASMAGGPWDSPQKLFF.

V is TRBV18 and J is TRBJ1-2; D gene unclear. The CDR3 totals 13 residues. Germline CDR1 KGHSH, CDR2 LQKENI. Trimming removed 4 bases from V and 3 bases from J, with 9 bases in between. CDR3 loop: CASSREGDYGYTF. The CDR3 nucleotides are TGTGCCAGCTCACGTGAGGGAGACTATGGCTACACCTTC.

This chain links TRBV5-1 with TRBJ2-2; 8 nucleotides agree with TRBD1. This CDR3 is 16 amino acids long. Trimming took 3 bases from V and 1 from J; bases not matched to a gene: 5. The germline V gene has CDR1 SGHRS and CDR2 YFSETQ. DNA for the CDR3: TGCGCCAGCAGCTACTCCGGGACAGGGAACACCGGGGAGCTGTTTTTT. It is translated as CASSYSGTGNTGELFF.

By sample fraction, this clone is medium-sized. The rearrangement links TRBV5-1 to TRBJ2-7; D might be TRBD1 or TRBD2, each matching 5 bases. The CDR3 loop spans 15 amino acids. Trimming cost V 5 bases and J 0 bases, with 15 bases left between them. The germline CDR1 and CDR2 sequences are SGHRS and YFSETQ. The CDR3 nucleotides read TGCGCCAGCAGATGGGGGAGTTATACCTCCTACGAGCAGTACTTC. It yields the protein CASRWGSYTSYEQYF.

CDR3 coding DNA: TGCGCCAGCAGCCCTAATGTAGGGGTTCAAGAGACCCAGTACTTC. Translated, it gives CASSPNVGVQETQYF. The chain joins TRBV4-1 to TRBJ2-5, with D possibly being TRBD1 (5 bases). The CDR3 has 15 residues. CDR1 and CDR2 from the germline V gene are MGHRA and YSYEKL. Trimming shortened V by 4 bases and J by 2 bases, and 14 bases separated the two germline ends.

The chain couples TRBV4-1 to TRBJ2-1, with 7 bases lining up with TRBD2. Germline assignment: CDR1 MGHRA and CDR2 YSYEKL. Trimming cost V 3 bases and J 12 bases; bases outside gene matches: 5. This CDR3 spans 12 amino acids. The CDR3 region has the DNA TGCGCCAGCAGCCAGTCGGGAGGAGCGCAGTTCTTC. Translating it yields CASSQSGGAQFF.

The CDR3 loop is CASSYPGGLHNEQFF. CDR3 in DNA: TGTGCCAGCAGCTACCCAGGCGGTCTACACAATGAGCAGTTCTTC. The chain couples TRBV5-4 to TRBJ2-1, with no clear D. Germline V gene lookup returns CDR1 SGHNT and CDR2 YYREEE (reference sequence). V gave up 3 bases and J gave up 5 bases, with 15 bases separating them. The CDR3 loop spans 15 amino acids.

This chain connects TRBV21-1 to TRBJ1-4. TRBV21-1 is classified as a pseudogene. The CDR3 has 17 amino acids. The CDR3 DNA follows: TGTGCCAGCAGCCCCGGGAATTGGGCAGGGTCTAATGAAAAACTGTTTTTT. It encodes CASSPGNWAGSNEKLFF.

J is TRBJ2-3 and V is TRBV28; TRBD2 aligns across 8 bases. CDR1 MDHEN and CDR2 SYDVKM come from the germline V gene. V trimming: 6 bases; J trimming: 3 bases; junction bases outside the gene matches: 5. The CDR3 length is 14 residues. Written as DNA, the CDR3 is TGTGCCAGCAGACTAGGCGGGAGGACAGATACGCAGTATTTT. This translates into CASRLGGRTDTQYF.

The chain has TRBV7-2 and TRBJ2-5; D might be TRBD2 (5 bases). In germline, CDR1 is SGHTA, CDR2 FQGNSA. V was cut by 3 bases and J by 2 bases, with 10 bases left in between. The CDR3 runs to 14 residues. Here the CDR3 DNA reads TGTGCCAGCAGCTTGGGAGTTCATCAAGAGACCCAGTACTTC. Protein: CASSLGVHQETQYF.

This chain links TRBV6-4 with TRBJ2-3; 7 bases map to TRBD2. V dropped 2 bases and J dropped 2; count of bases not matched to a gene: 4. The CDR3 runs 15 residues. Looked up from germline, CDR1 is MRHNA and CDR2 is SNTAGT. This CDR3 reads CASSDGGRLTDTQYF. CDR3 in DNA: TGTGCCAGCAGTGACGGCGGGAGACTCACAGATACGCAGTATTTT.

The V call is TRBV7-2, the J call TRBJ2-1; tentatively, D is TRBD1 (6 bases). Germline assignment: CDR1 SGHTA and CDR2 FQGNSA. V was trimmed by 11 bases and J by 5 bases, leaving 22 bases between them. The CDR3 has 15 amino acids. CDR3 sequence: CAPSRAGRTDNEQFF. The CDR3, as DNA: TGTGCCCCCAGTAGGGCAGGGCGGACAGACAATGAGCAGTTCTTC.

The rearrangement joins TRBV4-1 to TRBJ2-1; 10 bases line up with TRBD1. V trimming: 1 base; J trimming: 8 bases; junction bases outside the gene matches: 5. The CDR3 is made up of 15 amino acids. The germline gives CDR1 MGHRA, CDR2 YSYEKL. The CDR3 loop is CASSQGQGAGYEQFF. DNA of the CDR3: TGCGCCAGCAGCCAAGGACAGGGGGCAGGCTATGAGCAGTTCTTC.

V gene TRBV28 combines with J gene TRBJ1-1; 9 nucleotides agree with TRBD1. J lost 4 bases, V lost 6 bases, and 6 bases had no gene match. In germline, CDR1 is MDHEN, CDR2 SYDVKM. The CDR3 sequence is 14 residues long. In DNA form, the CDR3 reads TGTGCCAGCAGCACAACAGGGGGCGGCACTGAAGCTTTCTTT. Its translation is CASSTTGGGTEAFF. The full variable domain, completed using reference TRBV28 and TRBJ1-1, is DVKVTQSSRYLVKRTGEKVFLECVQDMDHENMFWYRQDPGLGLRLIYFSYDVKMKEKGDIPEGYSVSREKKERFSLILESASTNQTSMYLCASSTTGGGTEAFFGQGTRLTVV.

The DNA for the CDR3 is TGTGCCAGCAGCCCCCGGGAGGCCGCAGATACGCAGTATTTT. Translating it yields CASSPREAADTQYF. J is TRBJ2-3 and V is TRBV5-5; 7 nucleotides line up with TRBD2. J was trimmed by 4 bases and V by 4 bases; bases with no gene match: 6. The CDR3 covers 14 residues. Germline V gene lookup returns CDR1 SGHKS and CDR2 YYEKEE (reference sequence). Combining the CDR3 with reference TRBV5-5 and TRBJ2-3 gives the whole variable domain DAGVTQSPTHLIKTRGQQVTLRCSPISGHKSVSWYQQVLGQGPQFIFQYYEKEERGRGNFPDRFSARQFPNYSSELNVNALLLGDSALYLCASSPREAADTQYFGPGTRLTVL.

The CDR3 here is CASQTAQGAREQYF. The CDR3 coding sequence is TGTGCCAGTCAAACGGCTCAGGGGGCGCGTGAGCAGTACTTC. The chain has TRBV28 and TRBJ2-7; TRBD1 matches at 8 bases. V shed 9 bases, J shed 7 bases, and the junction held 14 bases outside the gene matches. Germline V gives CDR1 MDHEN, CDR2 SYDVKM. The CDR3 extends over 14 amino acids.

The rearrangement joins TRBV27 to TRBJ2-4; no clear D. The V end lost 3 bases, the J end lost 6 bases, and 15 bases lay between the germline ends. CDR1 and CDR2 from the germline V gene are MNHEY and SMNVEV (reference sequence). There are 15 residues in the CDR3. CDR3 sequence: CASSFSLGPGNIQYF. CDR3 sequence (DNA): TGTGCCAGCAGTTTTTCCCTTGGACCTGGAAACATTCAGTACTTC.